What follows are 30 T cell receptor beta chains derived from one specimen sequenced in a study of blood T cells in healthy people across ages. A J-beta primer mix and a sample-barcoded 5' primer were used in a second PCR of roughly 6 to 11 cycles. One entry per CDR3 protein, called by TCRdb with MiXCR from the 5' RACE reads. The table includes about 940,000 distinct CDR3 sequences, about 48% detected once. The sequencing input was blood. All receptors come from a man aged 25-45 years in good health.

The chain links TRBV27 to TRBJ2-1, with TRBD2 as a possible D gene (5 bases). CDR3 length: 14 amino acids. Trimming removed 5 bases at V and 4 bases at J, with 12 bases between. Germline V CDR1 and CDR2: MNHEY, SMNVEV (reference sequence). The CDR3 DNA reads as TGTGCCAGCAGTCCCGAGGGAGTGTACAATGAGCAGTTCTTC. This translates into CASSPEGVYNEQFF.

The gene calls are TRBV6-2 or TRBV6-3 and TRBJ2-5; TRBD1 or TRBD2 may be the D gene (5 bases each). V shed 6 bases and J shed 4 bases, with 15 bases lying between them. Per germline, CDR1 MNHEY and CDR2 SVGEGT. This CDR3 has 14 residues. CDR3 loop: CASSQKGPPETQYF. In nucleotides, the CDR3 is TGTGCCAGCAGCCAAAAGGGACCACCAGAGACCCAGTACTTC.

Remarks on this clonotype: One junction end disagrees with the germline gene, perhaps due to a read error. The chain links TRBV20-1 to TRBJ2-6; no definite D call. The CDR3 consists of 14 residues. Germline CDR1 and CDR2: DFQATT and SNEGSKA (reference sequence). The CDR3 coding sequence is TGCAGTGCTAGTTTGGGGTTTGGGACCAACGTCCTGACTTTC. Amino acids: CSASLGFGTNVLTF.

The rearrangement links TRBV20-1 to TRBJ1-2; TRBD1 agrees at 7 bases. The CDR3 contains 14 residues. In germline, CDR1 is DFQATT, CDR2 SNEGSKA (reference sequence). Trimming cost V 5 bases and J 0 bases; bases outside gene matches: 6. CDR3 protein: CSAGDSQTNYGYTF. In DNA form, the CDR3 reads TGCAGTGCTGGGGACAGTCAGACTAACTATGGCTACACCTTC.

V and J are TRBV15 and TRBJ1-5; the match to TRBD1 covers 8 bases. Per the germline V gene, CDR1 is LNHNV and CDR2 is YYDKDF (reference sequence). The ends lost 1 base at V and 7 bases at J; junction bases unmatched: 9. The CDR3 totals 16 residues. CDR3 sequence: CATSRGTDRGGQPQHF. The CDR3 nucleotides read TGTGCCACCAGCAGAGGGACTGACAGGGGTGGACAGCCCCAGCATTTT.

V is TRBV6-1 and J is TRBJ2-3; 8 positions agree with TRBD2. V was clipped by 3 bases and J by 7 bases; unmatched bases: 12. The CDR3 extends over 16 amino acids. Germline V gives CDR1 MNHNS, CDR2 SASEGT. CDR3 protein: CASSDWTSKSSHTQYF. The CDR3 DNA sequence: TGTGCCAGCAGTGATTGGACTAGCAAGTCATCCCATACGCAGTATTTT.

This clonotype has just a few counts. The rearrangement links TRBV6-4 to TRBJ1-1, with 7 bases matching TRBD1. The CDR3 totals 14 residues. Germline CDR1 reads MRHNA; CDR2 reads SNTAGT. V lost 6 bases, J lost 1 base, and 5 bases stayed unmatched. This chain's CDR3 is CASSRQGSNTEAFF. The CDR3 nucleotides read TGTGCCAGCAGCCGACAGGGATCGAACACTGAAGCTTTCTTT.

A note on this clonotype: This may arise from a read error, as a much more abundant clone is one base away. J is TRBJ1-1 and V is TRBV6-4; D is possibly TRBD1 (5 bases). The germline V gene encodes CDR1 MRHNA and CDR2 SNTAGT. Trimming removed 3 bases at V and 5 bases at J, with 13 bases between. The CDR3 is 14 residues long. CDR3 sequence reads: CASSERGEETEAFF. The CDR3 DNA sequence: TGTGCCAGCAGTGAGAGGGGTGAAGAGACTGAAGCTTTCTTT.

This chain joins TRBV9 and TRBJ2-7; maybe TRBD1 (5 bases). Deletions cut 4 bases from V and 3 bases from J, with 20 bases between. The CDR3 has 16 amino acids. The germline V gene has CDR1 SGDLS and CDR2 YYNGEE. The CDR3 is CASSQISAGNIYEQYF. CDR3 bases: TGTGCCAGCAGCCAGATCTCGGCAGGGAACATCTACGAGCAGTACTTC.

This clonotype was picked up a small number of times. For the CDR3, the DNA is TGCGCCAGCGCTAGGGGAACGGTTGGCGAGCAGTACTTC. Protein sequence: CASARGTVGEQYF. V usage is TRBV10-2 and J usage is TRBJ2-7; tentative D call: TRBD1 (5 bases). Germline V gives CDR1 WSHSY, CDR2 SAAADI. V was pared by 8 bases and J by 6 bases, with 17 bases between. The CDR3 is 13 residues long.

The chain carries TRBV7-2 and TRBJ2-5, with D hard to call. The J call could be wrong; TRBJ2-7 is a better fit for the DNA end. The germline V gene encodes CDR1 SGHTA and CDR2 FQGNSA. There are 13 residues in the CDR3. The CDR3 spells CASSVVGSREQYF. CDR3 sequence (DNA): TGTGCCAGCAGCGTAGTCGGCTCGCGCGAGCAGTACTTC.

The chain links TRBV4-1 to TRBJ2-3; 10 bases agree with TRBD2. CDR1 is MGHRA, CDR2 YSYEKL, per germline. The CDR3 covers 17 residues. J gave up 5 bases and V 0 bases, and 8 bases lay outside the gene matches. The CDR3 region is CASSQDPPAGGGDTQYF. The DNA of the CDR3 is TGCGCCAGCAGCCAAGATCCCCCAGCGGGGGGGGGAGATACGCAGTATTTT.

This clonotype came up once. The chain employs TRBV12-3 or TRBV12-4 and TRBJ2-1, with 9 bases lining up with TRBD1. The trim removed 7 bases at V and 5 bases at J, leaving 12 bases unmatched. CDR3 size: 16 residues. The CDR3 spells CASTVIGTGRHNEQFF. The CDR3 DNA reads TGTGCCAGCACTGTTATAGGGACAGGGCGCCACAATGAGCAGTTCTTC.

The CDR3: CASSLQGQLVNQPQHF. DNA of the CDR3: TGTGCCAGCAGTCTCCAAGGACAGCTAGTCAATCAGCCCCAGCATTTT. This chain connects TRBV27 to TRBJ1-5; possibly TRBD1 for D (6 bases). This CDR3 comprises 16 residues. Trimming cost V 5 bases and J 3 bases, with 17 bases left between them. Germline CDR1 reads MNHEY; CDR2 reads SMNVEV (reference sequence).

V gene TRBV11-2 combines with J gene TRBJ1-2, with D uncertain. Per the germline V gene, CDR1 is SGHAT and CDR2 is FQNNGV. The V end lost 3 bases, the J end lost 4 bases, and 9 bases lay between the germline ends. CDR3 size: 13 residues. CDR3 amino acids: CASSFPGTYGYTF. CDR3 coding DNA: TGTGCCAGCAGCTTCCCGGGTACCTATGGCTACACCTTC.

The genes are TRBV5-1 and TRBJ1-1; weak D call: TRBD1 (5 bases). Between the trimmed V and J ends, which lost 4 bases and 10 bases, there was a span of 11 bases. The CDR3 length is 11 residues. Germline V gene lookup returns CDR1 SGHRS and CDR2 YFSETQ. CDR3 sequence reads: CASSTGLLAFF. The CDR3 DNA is TGCGCCAGCAGCACGGGGCTTCTAGCTTTCTTT.

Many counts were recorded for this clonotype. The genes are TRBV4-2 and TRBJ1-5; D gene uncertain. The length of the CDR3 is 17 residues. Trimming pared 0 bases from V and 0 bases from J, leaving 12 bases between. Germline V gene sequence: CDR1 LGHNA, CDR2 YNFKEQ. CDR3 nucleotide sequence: TGTGCCAGCAGCCAAGAAGTTGGGTCCATTAGCAATCAGCCCCAGCATTTT. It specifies CASSQEVGSISNQPQHF.

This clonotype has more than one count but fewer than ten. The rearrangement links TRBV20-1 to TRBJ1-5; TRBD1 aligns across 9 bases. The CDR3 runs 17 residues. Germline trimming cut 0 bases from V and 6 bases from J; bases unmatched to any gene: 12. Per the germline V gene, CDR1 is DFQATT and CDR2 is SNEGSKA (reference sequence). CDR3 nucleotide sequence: TGCAGTGCTAGAGATGAACGCGGGACAGGGTTTGGTCAGCCCCAGCATTTT. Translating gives CSARDERGTGFGQPQHF.

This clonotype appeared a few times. CDR3 amino acids: CSVGGGQGPYEQYF. In DNA, the CDR3 is TGCAGCGTTGGGGGGGGGCAGGGGCCGTACGAGCAGTACTTC. The chain couples TRBV29-1 to TRBJ2-7, with D possibly being TRBD2 (7 bases). Germline V gene data show CDR1 as SQVTM and CDR2 as ANQGSEA. This CDR3 comprises 14 residues. V dropped 4 bases and J dropped 4 bases, with 17 bases sitting between them.

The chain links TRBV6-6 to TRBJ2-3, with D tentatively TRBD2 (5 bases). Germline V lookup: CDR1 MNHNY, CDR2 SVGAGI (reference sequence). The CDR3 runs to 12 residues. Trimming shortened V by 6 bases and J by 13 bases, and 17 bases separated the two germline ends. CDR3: CASRTTQQREYF. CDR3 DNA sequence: TGTGCCAGCAGAACGACACAGCAGAGGGAGTATTTT.

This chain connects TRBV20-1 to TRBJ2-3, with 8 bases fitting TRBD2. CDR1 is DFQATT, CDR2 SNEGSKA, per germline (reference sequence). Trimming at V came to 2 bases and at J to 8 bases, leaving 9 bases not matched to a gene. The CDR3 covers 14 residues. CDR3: CSARPGLELVTQYF. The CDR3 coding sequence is TGCAGTGCTAGACCGGGACTAGAACTAGTTACGCAGTATTTT.

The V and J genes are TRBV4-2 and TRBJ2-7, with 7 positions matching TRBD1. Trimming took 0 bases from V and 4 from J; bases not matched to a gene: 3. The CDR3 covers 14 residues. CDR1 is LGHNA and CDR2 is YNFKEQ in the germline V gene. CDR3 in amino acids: CASSQEWTGYEQYF. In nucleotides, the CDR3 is TGTGCCAGCAGCCAAGAGTGGACAGGTTACGAGCAGTACTTC.

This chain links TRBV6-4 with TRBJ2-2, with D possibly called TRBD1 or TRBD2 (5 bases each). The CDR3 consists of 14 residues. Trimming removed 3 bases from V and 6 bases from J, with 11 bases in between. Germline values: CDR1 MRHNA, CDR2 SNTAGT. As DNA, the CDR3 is TGTGCCAGCAGTGAGGTGTTGGGGGCCGGGGAGCTGTTTTTT. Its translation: CASSEVLGAGELFF.

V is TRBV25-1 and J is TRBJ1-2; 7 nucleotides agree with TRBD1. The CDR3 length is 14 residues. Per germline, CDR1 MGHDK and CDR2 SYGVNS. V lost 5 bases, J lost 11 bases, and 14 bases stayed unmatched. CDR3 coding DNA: TGTGCCAGCAGTCCGAGGGAGGTAGGGGGCCGATACACCTTC. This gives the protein CASSPREVGGRYTF.

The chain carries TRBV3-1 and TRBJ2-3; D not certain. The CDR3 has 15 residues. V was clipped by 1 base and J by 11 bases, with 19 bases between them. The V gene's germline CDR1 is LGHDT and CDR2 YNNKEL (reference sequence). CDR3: CASSQGDSWIVGQYF. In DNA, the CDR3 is TGTGCCAGCAGCCAAGGGGATTCCTGGATTGTGGGGCAGTATTTT.

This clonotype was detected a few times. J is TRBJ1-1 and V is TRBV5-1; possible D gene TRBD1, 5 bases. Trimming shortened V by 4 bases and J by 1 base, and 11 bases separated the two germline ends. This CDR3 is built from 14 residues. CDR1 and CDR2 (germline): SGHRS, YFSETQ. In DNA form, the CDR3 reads TGCGCCAGCAGCCAGGGCCCCGCGAACACTGAAGCTTTCTTT. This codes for CASSQGPANTEAFF.

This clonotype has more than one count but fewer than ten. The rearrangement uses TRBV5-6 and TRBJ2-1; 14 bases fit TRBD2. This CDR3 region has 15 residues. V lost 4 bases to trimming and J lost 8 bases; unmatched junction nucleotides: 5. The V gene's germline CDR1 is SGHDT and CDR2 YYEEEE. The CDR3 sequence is CASSIPGLAGDEQFF. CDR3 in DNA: TGTGCCAGCAGCATACCGGGACTAGCGGGGGATGAGCAGTTCTTC.

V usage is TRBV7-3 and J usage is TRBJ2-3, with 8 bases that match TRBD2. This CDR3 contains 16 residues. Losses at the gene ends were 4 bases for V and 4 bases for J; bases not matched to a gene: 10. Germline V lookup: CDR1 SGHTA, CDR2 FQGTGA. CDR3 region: CASSSLAGSSPDTQYF. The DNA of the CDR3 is TGTGCCAGCAGCTCATTAGCGGGGTCCAGTCCAGATACGCAGTATTTT.

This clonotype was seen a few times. This CDR3 reads CSVGQGNEQFF. The CDR3 DNA reads as TGCAGTGTCGGACAGGGCAATGAGCAGTTCTTC. This chain connects TRBV20-1 to TRBJ2-1; 8 bases align to TRBD1. The CDR3 sequence is 11 residues long. Germline CDR1 is DFQATT and CDR2 is SNEGSKA (reference sequence). J was trimmed by 6 bases and V by 7 bases; bases with no gene match: 2.

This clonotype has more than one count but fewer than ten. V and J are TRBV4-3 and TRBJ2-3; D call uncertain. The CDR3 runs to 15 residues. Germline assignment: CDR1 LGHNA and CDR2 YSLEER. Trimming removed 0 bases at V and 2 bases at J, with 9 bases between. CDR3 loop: CASSQDLYTTDTQYF. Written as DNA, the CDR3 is TGCGCCAGCAGCCAAGATTTGTACACCACAGATACGCAGTATTTT.